This entry concerns a single T cell receptor (beta chain). Its cognate antigen has yet to be identified. It has no much larger one-base neighbor in the sample; base qualities were not kept. The sequencing machine was an Illumina NovaSeq 6000. cDNA libraries for TCRalpha and TCRbeta were prepared by 5'RACE using constant-segment primers, with sample barcodes and unique molecular identifiers added. Trizol reagent was used to extract RNA from every sample. The libraries were amplified in two PCR steps, and the second step added a second sample barcode and Illumina TruSeq adapters. Sequencing of the libraries was done on an Illumina NovaSeq, producing 2 x 150 bp paired-end reads. In the authors' own workflow: Demultiplexing of reads and collapsing into UMI-guided consensus sequences were performed with migec v1.2.7. With mixcr v2.1.11, UMI consensuses were aligned to TRA and TRB V and J templates and assembled into clonotypes. A clonotype was counted as expanded or contracted only when both edgeR and NoisET called the clonotype significant, with the noise models trained on biological replicates. For edgeR calls, the cutoffs were a false discovery rate-adjusted p below 0.01 and a log2 fold-change threshold of 1. As an exploratory analysis of dynamics, max-normalized trajectories of the 1000 most abundant clonotypes were examined by PCA with hierarchical clustering. Each responding clone was given a CD4 or CD8 phenotype based on the CD4+ and CD8+ repertoires, which had been sequenced separately. Through fastp at Q25 and MiXCR, TCRdb rebuilt clones from the public reads, retaining in-frame beta chains. Every entry covers one CDR3 protein and lists the most common genes and DNA from its rows. V and J calls and clone size were set by TCRdb, not the authors. The sample records 290,000 or so distinct CDR3 sequences, roughly 21% of which are singletons. The ten biggest clones cover approximately 21% of the sample.

Taken from cysteine to phenylalanine, the CDR3 has 14 residues. Of all the DNA, just the CDR3 is kept, 42 bases in frame from base 1. V gives up 9 bases and J gives up 5 bases, and the segment between their germline ends measures 19 bases. The sample belongs to a study of T-cell memory formation after mild COVID-19 (TCRdb year 2021). With respect to the entire study: TCR sequence clusters from the two donors were largely donor specific. In a couple of donors, T-cell clones that expanded and contracted after mild COVID-19 were tracked by sequencing TCRalpha and TCRbeta repertoires over time. The cohort comprised two young, previously healthy adult volunteers, one female and one male. The research as a whole found: Clones that contracted from day 15 to 85 showed balanced CD4/CD8 phenotypes, whereas a second wave of clones that expanded from day 15 to 37 leaned towards CD4+. The detection of some responding clones in pre-infection memory suggests that pre-existing cross-reactive memory T cells joined the SARS-CoV-2 response. The second-wave clones that peaked on day 37 were not confirmed to be SARS-CoV-2 specific. The study included only a couple of mild cases, and larger cohorts that include severe cases with pre-infection samples were judged to be necessary. Contracting CD4+ clones appeared mostly in the CM and EM memory subsets, whereas CD8+ clones were enriched in EMRA.

PBMCs were isolated by Ficoll-Paque density gradient centrifugation. This clonotype originated in a man younger than 30 who had mild COVID-19 (a few samples of this study predate the infection). The sample titles of this study are shuffled in the database, so cell type and time point are left out; the donor was told from shared clones. This chain joins TRBV12-3 or TRBV12-4 to TRBJ2-5, with TRBD2 perhaps the D gene, on 7 matching bases. The source material was PBMCs or a T cell subset sorted from them (not recorded which). The sequenced DNA: TGTGCCAGTACCCCCGCGGGGGCTCGGGAGACCCAGTACTTC. Translated, it reads CASTPAGARETQYF.